This T cell receptor beta chain was profiled in a study of graft-versus-host responses after intestinal transplantation. Across the whole study: Multivisceral, liver-intestinal, or isolated intestinal transplants were received by the recipients.

Study-level findings and limits: Early HvG declines after transplant were associated with peak circulating GvH clone levels. Researchers found GvH clones in recipient marrow, and some showed up first in ileum or blood.

Trimming removed 2 bases at V and 1 base at J, with 10 bases between. The CDR3 sequence is 14 residues long. Germline CDR1 reads SQVTM; CDR2 reads ANQGSEA. In the case of this clone: Its antigen is currently unknown.

Profiling relied on immunoSEQ multiplex PCR, and the TCRdb table lists in-frame clones only, not all of them. Of some 120,000 clones listed, 90% to 95% are singletons. This TCR derives from a human donor who received an intestinal transplant. Here the sequenced sample was unstimulated CD4+ T cells sorted from spleen or lymph node cells, taken before intestinal transplant. This chain joins TRBV29-1 and TRBJ2-3; D possibly corresponds to TRBD2 (6 bases). The DNA for the CDR3 is TGCAGCGTTGAATCGGGGGTGGGCACAGATACGCAGTATTTT. Translation gives CSVESGVGTDTQYF.